The TCR beta chain described here comes from a study of blood T cell repertoires in COVID-19. Study-wide context: PBMCs, B-cell-depleted T cells, or T cells were the source of the cDNA or gDNA that made up the material.

V trimming: 4 bases; J trimming: 3 bases; junction bases outside the gene matches: 6. This CDR3 region has 15 residues. Germline-derived CDR1 and CDR2 are SGHKS and YYEKEE (reference sequence). Per the authors' pipeline: Estimates of nucleated cell counts were drawn from the amplification of reference gene primers. Clones were read by immunoSEQ multiplex PCR, and TCRdb kept only the in-frame ones, dropping some. V, J and clone size are those of that table, while D and trimming were read from the DNA. The sample consists of 150,000 to 200,000 clones, 65% to 90% of them appearing once. The V gene is TRBV5-5, the J gene TRBJ2-3; TRBD1 matches at 9 bases. Sequenced material: PBMCs or T cells enriched from blood (not recorded which). The receptor was derived from a man aged 45 to 65 who had recovered from COVID-19. CDR3 sequence reads: CASSLYRGRTDTQYF. CDR3 DNA sequence: TGTGCCAGCAGCCTCTACAGGGGGCGAACAGATACGCAGTATTTT. The full variable domain, in which reference TRBV5-5 and TRBJ2-3 provide the parts outside the CDR3, is DAGVTQSPTHLIKTRGQQVTLRCSPISGHKSVSWYQQVLGQGPQFIFQYYEKEERGRGNFPDRFSARQFPNYSSELNVNALLLGDSALYLCASSLYRGRTDTQYFGPGTRLTVL.